The clone carrying this T cell receptor (beta chain) was picked up many times. Specified time point: blood at routine non-recurrence follow-up after resection. Researchers sequenced whole RNA taken from tumor, nontumor lung or frozen PBMC without sorting. Trimming stripped 1 base from V and 5 bases from J, with 11 bases between. The CDR3 contains 14 residues. CDR1 is SGHVS, CDR2 FQNEAQ, per germline. This sample is part of a study of spatial heterogeneity in lung cancer. Study overall: Median follow-up for sequenced PBMC samples was around two years after resection, when such samples existed. More beta-chain than alpha-chain sequences were consistently detected.

TCRdb called the 5' RACE reads again in MiXCR, with one record for every CDR3 protein. The sample has roughly 26,000 distinct CDR3 sequences, around 6% seen once. J is TRBJ1-1 and V is TRBV7-8, with D possibly TRBD1 on 5 matching bases. Sequencing was performed on PBMCs, taken at follow-up. This clonotype originated in a male donor with early-stage non-small cell lung cancer. The CDR3 protein is CASSLGSGWTEAFF. The CDR3 nucleotides are TGTGCCAGCAGCTTAGGCTCAGGGTGGACTGAAGCTTTCTTT.